These T cell receptor beta chains were read from a single sample in a study of cytomegalovirus exposure and HLA in healthy donors. Libraries were prepared by immunoSEQ multiplex PCR; TCRdb keeps only in-frame clonotypes and omits some of them. The table lists 100,000 to 150,000 clones, roughly 80% of them singletons. The sample was PBMCs. The receptors come from a man between 18 and 35 years old in good health and CMV-seropositive. CDR3s include the opening cysteine and the closing phenylalanine or tryptophan. A D gene is named only where the DNA matches it firmly. Only part of the rows carry a size: once, few, many, or a class if the clone is expanded.

TRBJ2-7 | TRBD1 | TRBV11-2 | - | TGTGCCAGCAGCAGAACCGGGACAGGGATCCACGAGCAGTACTTC | CASSRTGTGIHEQYF
TRBJ1-3 | TRBD1 | TRBV12-5 | once | TGTGCTAGTGGTTTGCCGAAGACAGGGGCTGGAAACACCATATATTTT | CASGLPKTGAGNTIYF
TRBJ2-7 | - | TRBV18 | once | TGTGCCAGCTCACCATCGTCTTACGAGCAGTACTTC | CASSPSSYEQYF
TRBJ2-1 | TRBD2 | TRBV15 | - | TGTGCCACCAGCAGGGCTAGCGGGGAGGGGAATGAGCAGTTCTTC | CATSRASGEGNEQFF
TRBJ2-7 | - | TRBV2 | - | TGTGCCAGCAGTGAGGCGACAGCCCCCCACGAGCAGTACTTC | CASSEATAPHEQYF
TRBJ2-3 | TRBD2 | TRBV5-4 | - | TGTGCCAGCAGCGGTGGACTAGCCAACACAGATACGCAGTATTTT | CASSGGLANTDTQYF
TRBJ1-1 | - | TRBV10-3 | - | TGTGCCTCCACCTTGGGGGGGGCAACTGAAGCTTTCTTT | CASTLGGATEAFF
TRBJ2-1 | - | TRBV7-2 | - | TGTGCCAGCAGCTTAGGACTATCTGAGCAGTTCTTC | CASSLGLSEQFF
TRBJ2-7 | TRBD2 | TRBV5-6 | once | TGTGCCAGCAGCGGTAGGGGACGGGGGGACTACGAGCAGTACTTC | CASSGRGRGDYEQYF
TRBJ1-1 | - | TRBV25-1 | few | TGTGCCAGCAGTGACAGGGCCAACACTGAAGCTTTCTTT | CASSDRANTEAFF
TRBJ2-3 | - | TRBV20-1 | - | TGCAGTGCTGGGTCTAGGGATACGCAGTATTTT | CSAGSRDTQYF
TRBJ2-5 | - | TRBV7-2 | - | TGTGCCAGCAGCGAGACAGGAGAAGAGACCCAGTACTTC | CASSETGEETQYF
TRBJ1-1 | TRBD1 | TRBV9 | - | TGTGCCAGCAGCGTAAAGTCCGGGGTCGGGACAGTGAACACTGAAGCTTTCTTT | CASSVKSGVGTVNTEAFF
TRBJ2-3 | - | TRBV7-2 | once | TGTGCCAGCAGCCAGTTGGATACGCAGTATTTT | CASSQLDTQYF
TRBJ2-5 | - | TRBV7-2 | - | TGTGCCAGCAGCTCCAGACTAGACCGTCTGTACTTC | CASSSRLDRLYF
TRBJ2-4 | - | TRBV30 | - | TGTGCCTGGAGTGAGGGCAGGGGGGCCCGTAGGGAGCAGTACTTC | CAWSEGRGARREQYF
TRBJ1-4 | - | TRBV7-2 | once | TGTGCCAGCAGCTTAGTACGGGGGGCAACTAATGAAAAACTGTTTTTT | CASSLVRGATNEKLFF
TRBJ1-5 | TRBD1 | TRBV4-3 | - | TGCGCCAGCAGCCCAGATGGGGCAGGGGGTAATCAGCCCCAGCATTTT | CASSPDGAGGNQPQHF
TRBJ2-1 | TRBD2 | TRBV7-8 | - | TGTGCCAGCAGCTTTGGACTAGCGGGATTCAATGAGCAGTTCTTC | CASSFGLAGFNEQFF
TRBJ2-1 | - | TRBV19 | - | TGTGCCAGTAGTATAGGACTGAGCTCCTACAATGAGCAGTTCTTC | CASSIGLSSYNEQFF
TRBJ2-2 | TRBD2 | TRBV4-3 | - | TGCGCCAGCAGCCAGTGGGGGGGGAACCCCACCGGGGAGCTGTTTTTT | CASSQWGGNPTGELFF
TRBJ1-2 | TRBD1 | TRBV19 | - | TGTGCCAGTAAAAATACAGGGGGCGAAAGATATGGCTACACCTTC | CASKNTGGERYGYTF
TRBJ2-2 | - | TRBV4-3 | - | TGCGCCAGCAGCCAAGATGGGGGAGCGGGCACCGGGGAGCTGTTTTTT | CASSQDGGAGTGELFF
TRBJ2-6 | TRBD2 | TRBV19 | - | TGTGCCAGTAGCCGGGCGGGGGGGTCTGGGGCCAACGTCCTGACTTTC | CASSRAGGSGANVLTF
TRBJ2-2 | TRBD2 | TRBV19 | - | TGTGCCAGTAGTATAGTGACTAGCGGGACCTTCACCGGGGAGCTGTTTTTT | CASSIVTSGTFTGELFF
TRBJ2-7 | - | TRBV15 | - | TGTGCCACCAAGTCTTCCGGAGGCAACTACGAGCAGTACTTC | CATKSSGGNYEQYF
TRBJ1-1 | - | TRBV27 | - | TGTGCCAGCAGTTTGTTTTGGACAGTGAACACTGAAGCTTTCTTT | CASSLFWTVNTEAFF
TRBJ1-1 | - | TRBV14 | - | TGTGCCAGCAGCCACTCAGGGGCTAATTCTGAAGCTTTCTTT | CASSHSGANSEAFF
TRBJ2-5 | - | TRBV9 | - | TGTGCCAGCAGCGAACAGGGCGTGCTACAAGAGACCCAGTACTTC | CASSEQGVLQETQYF
TRBJ1-2 | - | TRBV29-1 | - | TGCAGCGTCAGGTCAGGCTATGGCTACACCTTC | CSVRSGYGYTF
TRBJ2-7 | - | TRBV6-5 | - | TGTGCCAGCAGTTACTCCCGGACAGAACCCTACGAGCAGTACTTC | CASSYSRTEPYEQYF
TRBJ2-7 | - | TRBV11-2 | - | TGTGCCAGCAGGGGCCGCAGGGGCCCAAGCTCCTACGAGCAGTACTTC | CASRGRRGPSSYEQYF
TRBJ2-7 | - | TRBV2 | - | TGTGCCAGCAGTGTACGGGGTTGGGATAAGGACGAGCAGTACTTC | CASSVRGWDKDEQYF
TRBJ1-4 | TRBD1 | TRBV6-6 | - | TGTGCCAGCAGGCCGGACAGGGAGGAGGAAAAACTGTTTTTT | CASRPDREEEKLFF
TRBJ1-1 | - | TRBV7-9 | - | TGTGCCAGCAGCTTAGTGACCCGGTTTAGGAGGAGAGCTTTCTTT | CASSLVTRFRRRAFF
TRBJ1-2 | - | TRBV7-9 | - | TGTGCCAGCAGCTTATTCAGGGGCGATGGCTACACCTTC | CASSLFRGDGYTF
TRBJ1-1 | - | TRBV7-2 | - | TGTGCCAGCAGCCCCCATACAGGGATCGGCACTGAAGCTTTCTTT | CASSPHTGIGTEAFF
TRBJ2-5 | TRBD1 | TRBV5-8 | - | TGTGCCAGCAGCTTGGGGACAGGTACCGAAGAGACCCAGTACTTC | CASSLGTGTEETQYF
TRBJ2-2 | - | TRBV11-2 | - | TGTGCCAGCAGCTCGCGAGGGGGGGAGATGGAGCTGTTTTTT | CASSSRGGEMELFF
TRBJ2-5 | - | TRBV6-1 | - | TGTGCCAGCAGCCTCGACATCCGTGAGACCCAGTACTTC | CASSLDIRETQYF
TRBJ2-1 | - | TRBV14 | once | TGTGCCAGCAGCCGTGGAGGGCCCCTTGCTTACAATGAGCAGTTCTTC | CASSRGGPLAYNEQFF
TRBJ2-7 | TRBD1 | TRBV11-2 | - | TGTGCCAGCAGGAGACCACAGGGGCCGAGACCCTACGAGCAGTACTTC | CASRRPQGPRPYEQYF
TRBJ1-6 | - | TRBV4-3 | - | TGCGCCAGCAGCCAGGCGGCACAGGATAATTCACCCCTCCACTTT | CASSQAAQDNSPLHF
TRBJ2-1 | TRBD2 | TRBV4-3 | - | TGCGCCAGCAGCCGAAACCGTGGACTAGCGAGCTACAATGAGCAGTTCTTC | CASSRNRGLASYNEQFF
TRBJ2-3 | - | TRBV2 | - | TGTGCCAGCAGAACTCAGGGGATAGCAGATACGCAGTATTTT | CASRTQGIADTQYF
TRBJ2-1 | - | TRBV12-5 | few | TGTGCTAGTGGTTTGGTGCTCGGACAGAGCTACAATGAGCAGTTCTTC | CASGLVLGQSYNEQFF